This is a list of T cell receptor beta chains from one sample in a study of PD-L1 blockade in urothelial cancer. Repertoires were generated with immunoSEQ multiplex PCR, while TCRdb's copy carries only in-frame clones and drops some. This repertoire shows approximately 100,000 clones, around 82% found once; its top ten account for approximately 2.4%. The input for sequencing was PBMCs, taken around atezolizumab (anti-PD-L1) treatment. All receptors derive from a man aged 50 to 59 with urothelial cancer. Each CDR3 is given with its conserved first and last residue. D genes are given only for firm matches. Not every row has a clone size; where given, it reads once, few, many or a size class.

TRBD1	-	TRBV28	TRBJ2-1	CASSSGQGGLREQFF	TGTGCCAGCAGCTCGGGACAGGGGGGTTTAAGAGAGCAGTTCTTC
-	-	TRBV6-1	TRBJ2-3	CASSDPLVRDTQYF	TGTGCCAGCAGTGACCCTTTGGTGAGAGATACGCAGTATTTT
TRBD2	-	TRBV11-2	TRBJ2-1	CASSLEASGTSYNEQFF	TGTGCCAGCAGCTTAGAGGCTAGCGGAACTTCCTACAATGAGCAGTTCTTC
TRBD1	once	TRBV4-1	TRBJ2-7	CASSQESQGFYEQYF	TGCGCCAGCAGCCAAGAGTCACAGGGGTTCTACGAGCAGTACTTC
-	-	TRBV7-9	TRBJ2-7	CASSTTSGLEGYEQYF	TGTGCCAGCAGCACTACTTCCGGCTTAGAGGGCTACGAGCAGTACTTC
TRBD2	-	TRBV30	TRBJ2-5	CAWAGLAGETQYF	TGTGCCTGGGCAGGACTAGCGGGAGAGACCCAGTACTTC
-	-	TRBV10-3	TRBJ2-1	CAIRDNYNEQFF	TGTGCCATCCGGGACAATTACAATGAGCAGTTCTTC
TRBD1	medium-sized	TRBV13	TRBJ1-2	CASSFPGGVWGYTF	TGTGCCAGCAGCTTCCCAGGGGGCGTATGGGGCTACACCTTC
TRBD2	-	TRBV7-9	TRBJ2-3	CASSLEFQRGPTDTQYF	TGTGCCAGCAGCTTAGAGTTCCAGCGGGGGCCCACAGATACGCAGTATTTT
-	few	TRBV11-3	TRBJ2-2	CASSSQATGELFF	TGTGCCAGCAGCTCACAGGCCACCGGGGAGCTGTTTTTT